This T cell receptor (beta chain) was captured in a study of T cells in Graves' hyperthyroidism and ophthalmopathy. This clonotype has ten or more counts. Antigen unknown. Researchers took RNA transcripts and amplified the TCR beta CDR3 regions from them. TCR CDR3 regions were first amplified by RT-PCR with HTBI primers. TCRdb re-called the multiplex PCR reads through MiXCR, storing one row per CDR3 protein. The sample contains under 600,000 distinct CDR3 sequences, 15% to 20% of which appear only once. Study-wide results and limits: Blood also held most thyroid clonotypes expanded beyond 0.001.

Diagnoses were established using clinical symptoms, serum thyroxine and TRAb, thyroid ultrasound and orbital computed tomography. PBMCs were sourced from 9 to 10 ml fresh peripheral blood. This clonotype was sampled from a woman between 35 and 50 years old with Graves' ophthalmopathy. Sequenced: blood.

DNA of the CDR3: TGTGCCTGGAGTGTCCAGTCCGGACAGAAACTGTTTTTT. This encodes CAWSVQSGQKLFF. This chain links TRBV30 with TRBJ1-4; perhaps TRBD1 as D (6 bases). The ends were cut back, 0 bases at V and 11 bases at J, with 13 bases in the middle. This CDR3 is built from 13 residues. Germline assignment: CDR1 GTSNPN and CDR2 SVGIG (reference sequence).